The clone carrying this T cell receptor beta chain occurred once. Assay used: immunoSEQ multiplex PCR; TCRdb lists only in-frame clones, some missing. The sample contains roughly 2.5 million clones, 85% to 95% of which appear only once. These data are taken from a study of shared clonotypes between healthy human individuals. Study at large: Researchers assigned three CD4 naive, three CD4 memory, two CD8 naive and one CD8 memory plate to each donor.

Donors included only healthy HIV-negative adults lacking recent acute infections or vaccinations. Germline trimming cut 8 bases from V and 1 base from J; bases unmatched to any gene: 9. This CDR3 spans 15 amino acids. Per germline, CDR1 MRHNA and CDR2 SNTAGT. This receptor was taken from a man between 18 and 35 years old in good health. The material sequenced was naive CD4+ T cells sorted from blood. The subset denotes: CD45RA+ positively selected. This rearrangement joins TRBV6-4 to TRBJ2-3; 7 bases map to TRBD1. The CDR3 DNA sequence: TGTGCCAGCGCTCCTGGGACAGTCCGCACAGATACGCAGTATTTT. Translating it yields CASAPGTVRTDTQYF.